A single sample is the source of the 30 T cell receptor beta chains below, sequenced in a study of shared clonotypes between healthy human individuals. TCRdb's copy holds only in-frame clones and misses some; the assay was immunoSEQ multiplex PCR. The sample shows roughly 1,100,000 clones, about 80% of them seen only once. Sequenced input: memory CD4+ T cells sorted from blood. The subset was: CD45RA-negative fraction. These receptors came from a man younger than 35 in good health.

Remarks on this clone: The same CDR3 also results from other DNA sequences found in this sample. This rearrangement joins TRBV18 to TRBJ1-1, with D unresolved. This CDR3 has 14 amino acids. The germline V and J ends were trimmed by 0 bases and 1 base, with 6 bases remaining between them. CDR1 and CDR2 (germline): KGHSH, LQKENI. Written as DNA, the CDR3 is TGTGCCAGCTCACCACCAAGCCCGAACACTGAAGCTTTCTTT. It is translated as CASSPPSPNTEAFF. Together with reference TRBV18 and TRBJ1-1, the CDR3 gives the full variable domain: NAGVMQNPRHLVRRRGQEARLRCSPMKGHSHVYWYRQLPEEGLKFMVYLQKENIIDESGMPKERFSAEFPKEGPSILRIQQVVRGDSAAYFCASSPPSPNTEAFFGQGTRLTVV.

The DNA of the CDR3 is TGCGCCAGCAGTCACACCTTGGCAGGGGCTGGAAACACCATATATTTT. This codes for CASSHTLAGAGNTIYF. This sequence joins TRBV23-1 and TRBJ1-3; D is possibly TRBD1 (6 bases). TRBV23-1 is an ORF; its function is uncertain. The CDR3 contains 16 residues. The V and J ends lost 3 bases and 2 bases respectively, with 14 bases between them.

This chain joins TRBV18 and TRBJ1-6; the D gene is possibly TRBD1 (5 bases). The CDR3 has 15 residues. The germline V gene has CDR1 KGHSH and CDR2 LQKENI. V dropped 3 bases and J dropped 7 bases, with 13 bases sitting between them. The CDR3 is CASSPSQGVNSPLHF. The DNA of the CDR3 is TGTGCCAGCTCACCGTCGCAGGGTGTGAATTCACCCCTCCACTTT.

This rearrangement joins TRBV2 to TRBJ2-5; the match to TRBD2 covers 9 bases. The junction had 11 bases not matched to a gene; V was cut back by 9 bases and J by 6 bases. The CDR3 covers 14 residues. Germline V gene data show CDR1 as SNHLY and CDR2 as FYNNEI. CDR3 coding DNA: TGTGCCAGTAACTCCGGGACTAGCAGGCAGACCCAGTACTTC. This gives the protein CASNSGTSRQTQYF.

The chain carries TRBV15 and TRBJ1-1, with 12 nucleotides matching TRBD1. The trim removed 4 bases at V and 7 bases at J, leaving 7 bases unmatched. In germline, CDR1 is LNHNV, CDR2 YYDKDF (reference sequence). CDR3 length: 15 amino acids. In DNA, the CDR3 is TGTGCCACCAGCACTATGGGGACAGGGGGCTTTGAAGCTTTCTTT. Residues: CATSTMGTGGFEAFF.

Of note for this clone: A read error may be the cause here, since a much bigger clone is one base away. Other DNA sequences in this sample translate to the same CDR3. V and J are TRBV5-1 and TRBJ2-2; D is ambiguous. In germline, CDR1 is SGHRS, CDR2 YFSETQ. The CDR3 sequence is 13 residues long. The ends were cut back, 4 bases at V and 0 bases at J, with 4 bases in the middle. The CDR3, as DNA: TGCGCCAGCAGCCTCGCGAACACCGGGGAGCTGTTTTTT. Encoded protein: CASSLANTGELFF.

J is TRBJ1-3 and V is TRBV27, with 10 bases matching TRBD1. Germline CDR1 and CDR2: MNHEY and SMNVEV (reference sequence). This CDR3 contains 16 residues. V dropped 6 bases and J dropped 0; count of bases not matched to a gene: 5. CDR3 loop: CASRAGTGVSGNTIYF. CDR3 in DNA: TGTGCCAGCAGAGCCGGGACAGGGGTCTCTGGAAACACCATATATTTT.

The chain has TRBV5-5 and TRBJ1-1, with TRBD1 as a possible D gene (6 bases). Germline V lookup: CDR1 SGHKS, CDR2 YYEKEE (reference sequence). The CDR3 loop spans 13 amino acids. The germline V and J ends were trimmed by 4 bases and 1 base, with 8 bases remaining between them. The CDR3 protein is CASSRGANTEAFF. CDR3 nucleotides: TGTGCCAGCAGCCGGGGGGCGAACACTGAAGCTTTCTTT.

The chain uses TRBV27 and TRBJ2-3; 8 bases align to TRBD2. The CDR3 runs to 16 residues. After removal of 4 bases from V and 5 bases from J, the junction contained 11 bases not matched to a gene. From germline, CDR1 is MNHEY and CDR2 SMNVEV (reference sequence). The CDR3 nucleotides are TGTGCCAGCAGTTCAAGGACTAGCCGGCCACAAGATACGCAGTATTTT. It is translated as CASSSRTSRPQDTQYF.

This clone has just one count. This chain links TRBV2 with TRBJ2-5; tentative D call: TRBD2 (6 bases). This CDR3 has 16 residues. Trimming cost V 2 bases and J 2 bases, with 15 bases left between them. Germline V gene sequence: CDR1 SNHLY, CDR2 FYNNEI. The CDR3 DNA is TGTGCCAGCAGTGAACCGACTCTAGCGCAGCAAGAGACCCAGTACTTC. This encodes CASSEPTLAQQETQYF.

The V and J genes are TRBV6-6 and TRBJ1-2; TRBD1 matches 8 bases. The CDR3 loop spans 15 amino acids. V was pared by 5 bases and J by 2 bases, with 7 bases of the junction left unmatched. Per germline, CDR1 MNHNY and CDR2 SVGAGI (reference sequence). The CDR3 bases are TGTGCCAGCAGTGAGCGACAGGGGAAAAACTATGGCTACACCTTC. Residues: CASSERQGKNYGYTF.

This clone was seen a few times. Other DNA sequences in the sample encode the same CDR3. The rearrangement links TRBV2 to TRBJ1-3; perhaps TRBD1 as D (6 bases). The V end was cut by 4 bases, the J end by 0 bases, with 7 bases between. CDR1 is SNHLY, CDR2 FYNNEI, per germline. The CDR3 has 14 amino acids. The DNA of the CDR3 is TGTGCCAGCAGTGTACAGGGCTCTGGAAACACCATATATTTT. Translated: CASSVQGSGNTIYF.

The rearrangement joins TRBV7-9 to TRBJ1-2, with D unclear. The CDR3 is 12 amino acids. Germline loops: CDR1 SEHNR, CDR2 FQNEAQ (reference sequence). V lost 5 bases and J lost 7, with 11 bases in between. The CDR3 DNA follows: TGTGCCAGCAGCCCTCCTCTGAGTGGCTACACCTTC. It is translated as CASSPPLSGYTF.

V and J are TRBV5-4 and TRBJ2-1, with a weak D call TRBD2 (6 bases). Germline CDR1 is SGHNT and CDR2 is YYREEE (reference sequence). The CDR3 spans 16 residues. V lost 3 bases and J lost 6, with 19 bases in between. Here the CDR3 DNA reads TGTGCCAGCAGCTCACAGCTAGCGAATGGTCTCAATGAGCAGTTCTTC. Amino acid sequence: CASSSQLANGLNEQFF. Looking up the rest from reference TRBV5-4 and TRBJ2-1 gives the full variable domain: ETGVTQSPTHLIKTRGQQVTLRCSSQSGHNTVSWYQQALGQGPQFIFQYYREEENGRGNFPPRFSGLQFPNYSSELNVNALELDDSALYLCASSSQLANGLNEQFFGPGTRLTVL.

This chain joins TRBV4-1 and TRBJ2-2; D is uncertain. There are 15 residues in the CDR3. Trimming cost V 0 bases and J 3 bases, with 8 bases left between them. CDR1 is MGHRA and CDR2 is YSYEKL in the germline V gene. CDR3 protein: CASSQDRTDTGELFF. CDR3 in DNA: TGCGCCAGCAGCCAAGATCGAACTGACACCGGGGAGCTGTTTTTT.

On this clone: This sample also contains other DNA sequences that code for the same CDR3. The CDR3 spells CASSSTVNTEAFF. CDR3 nucleotides: TGCGCCAGCAGCTCGACAGTAAACACTGAAGCTTTCTTT. The rearrangement links TRBV5-1 to TRBJ1-1; D is perhaps TRBD1 (5 bases). The CDR3 contains 13 residues. The V end was cut by 3 bases, the J end by 2 bases, with 8 bases between. The germline V gene has CDR1 SGHRS and CDR2 YFSETQ.

This sequence joins TRBV6-1 and TRBJ2-7; maybe TRBD1 (5 bases). The V end was cut by 4 bases, the J end by 3 bases, with 7 bases between. Germline V gene lookup returns CDR1 MNHNS and CDR2 SASEGT. CDR3 length equals 12 residues. DNA of the CDR3: TGTGCCAGCAGTGGACAGAGCTACGAGCAGTACTTC. Residues: CASSGQSYEQYF.

DNA of the CDR3: TGCAGCTCTCTACGACAAGAGACCCAGTACTTC. It specifies CSSLRQETQYF. The genes are TRBV29-1 and TRBJ2-5; D unresolved. Germline V gene data show CDR1 as SQVTM and CDR2 as ANQGSEA. V gave up 8 bases and J gave up 2 bases, with 9 bases separating them. The length of the CDR3 is 11 residues. The whole variable domain, remainder taken from reference TRBV29-1 and TRBJ2-5, is SAVISQKPSRDICQRGTSLTIQCQVDSQVTMMFWYRQQPGQSLTLIATANQGSEATYESGFVIDKFPISRPNLTFSTLTVSNMSPEDSSIYLCSSLRQETQYFGPGTRLLVL.

The genes are TRBV5-1 and TRBJ2-7, with D maybe TRBD2 (5 bases). Looked up from germline, CDR1 is SGHRS and CDR2 is YFSETQ. The CDR3 sequence is 14 residues long. V was pared by 7 bases and J by 3 bases, with 17 bases between. The CDR3: CASSTLGADYEQYF. The CDR3, as DNA: TGCGCCAGCTCTACCCTCGGAGCGGACTACGAGCAGTACTTC.

The chain uses TRBV2 and TRBJ1-5; no reliable D call. The CDR3 extends over 14 amino acids. CDR1 and CDR2 (germline): SNHLY, FYNNEI. CDR3 in DNA: TGTGCAACCGCTGGCTCATTCGGCAATCAGCCCCAGCATTTT. Translating it yields CATAGSFGNQPQHF.

The rearrangement links TRBV6-6 to TRBJ2-3, with 10 bases aligning to TRBD1. Trimming cost V 5 bases and J 3 bases; bases outside gene matches: 5. This CDR3 comprises 15 residues. Per the germline V gene, CDR1 is MNHNY and CDR2 is SVGAGI (reference sequence). The CDR3 protein is CASSDRDRGTDTQYF. For the CDR3, the DNA is TGTGCCAGCAGTGACCGGGACAGGGGAACAGATACGCAGTATTTT.

On this clone itself: Other DNA variants within this sample encode the same CDR3. The CDR3 DNA reads as TGTGCCAGCAGCGTAGTCGGGGAGACCCAGTACTTC. It encodes CASSVVGETQYF. This rearrangement joins TRBV9 to TRBJ2-5; D gene uncertain. Germline V gene data show CDR1 as SGDLS and CDR2 as YYNGEE. The CDR3 contains 12 residues. The germline V and J ends were trimmed by 0 bases and 5 bases, with 5 bases remaining between them.

In this sample, this clone turned up once. J is TRBJ1-2 and V is TRBV5-5, with no clear D. CDR1 SGHKS and CDR2 YYEKEE come from the germline V gene (reference sequence). The CDR3 has 14 residues. V was cut by 0 bases and J by 2 bases, with 8 bases left in between. The CDR3 DNA follows: TGTGCCAGCAGCTTGGTTAGGGAGAACTATGGCTACACCTTC. Amino acid sequence: CASSLVRENYGYTF. Supplemented by reference TRBV5-5 and TRBJ1-2, the full variable domain reads DAGVTQSPTHLIKTRGQQVTLRCSPISGHKSVSWYQQVLGQGPQFIFQYYEKEERGRGNFPDRFSARQFPNYSSELNVNALLLGDSALYLCASSLVRENYGYTFGSGTRLTVV.

The gene calls are TRBV2 and TRBJ2-3; no definite D call. Germline lookup yields CDR1 SNHLY and CDR2 FYNNEI. V was clipped by 10 bases and J by 0 bases, with 17 bases between them. This CDR3 region has 15 residues. This CDR3 is CATNLRGSSTDTQYF. CDR3 in DNA: TGTGCCACCAACCTCAGAGGATCTAGCACAGATACGCAGTATTTT.

The chain employs TRBV6-1 and TRBJ2-1; tentatively, D is TRBD2 (5 bases). The V gene lost 8 bases and the J gene lost 7 bases, with 15 bases spanning the gap. CDR3 length: 13 amino acids. The V gene's germline CDR1 is MNHNS and CDR2 SASEGT. This CDR3 is CASWTGTENEQFF. In DNA, the CDR3 is TGTGCCAGCTGGACGGGAACGGAGAATGAGCAGTTCTTC.

The chain has TRBV5-4 and TRBJ2-3, with D possibly matching TRBD1 (6 bases). The germline V and J ends were trimmed by 0 bases and 4 bases, with 15 bases remaining between them. Germline-derived CDR1 and CDR2 are SGHNT and YYREEE (reference sequence). CDR3 size: 16 residues. CDR3 sequence: CASSLDLDSRPDTQYF. Here the CDR3 DNA reads TGTGCCAGCAGCTTGGATTTGGACAGCCGGCCAGATACGCAGTATTTT. The entire variable domain, with the rest obtained from reference TRBV5-4 and TRBJ2-3, is as follows: ETGVTQSPTHLIKTRGQQVTLRCSSQSGHNTVSWYQQALGQGPQFIFQYYREEENGRGNFPPRFSGLQFPNYSSELNVNALELDDSALYLCASSLDLDSRPDTQYFGPGTRLTVL.

The rearrangement joins TRBV11-1 to TRBJ1-6, with 7 bases that match TRBD1. With V trimmed by 7 bases and J by 9 bases, 9 bases remained unmatched. In germline, CDR1 is SGHAT, CDR2 FQDESV (reference sequence). This CDR3 region has 14 residues. The CDR3 reads CASTFGTDGSPLHF. The CDR3 coding sequence is TGTGCCAGCACCTTTGGGACAGACGGTTCACCCCTCCACTTT.

This rearrangement joins TRBV10-3 to TRBJ2-2, with 8 bases that match TRBD2. The CDR3 has 16 amino acids. CDR1 ENHRY and CDR2 SYGVKD come from the germline V gene. The trim removed 1 base at V and 1 base at J, leaving 2 bases unmatched. The CDR3 DNA reads TGTGCCATCAGTGAGTTAAGCGGGGGGAACACCGGGGAGCTGTTTTTT. Translating gives CAISELSGGNTGELFF.

The chain joins TRBV29-1 to TRBJ1-2; D unclear. V lost 6 bases and J 9 bases, leaving 11 bases between the germline ends. This CDR3 is 10 amino acids long. Germline loops: CDR1 SQVTM, CDR2 ANQGSEA. The CDR3 protein is CSVGPPRYTF. The CDR3 region has the DNA TGCAGCGTCGGCCCCCCACGCTACACCTTC. Full variable domain (remainder filled in from reference TRBV29-1 and TRBJ1-2): SAVISQKPSRDICQRGTSLTIQCQVDSQVTMMFWYRQQPGQSLTLIATANQGSEATYESGFVIDKFPISRPNLTFSTLTVSNMSPEDSSIYLCSVGPPRYTFGSGTRLTVV.

This chain connects TRBV28 to TRBJ2-5; D might be TRBD1 (5 bases). There are 14 residues in the CDR3. Trimming cost V 4 bases and J 5 bases, with 14 bases left between them. The germline CDR1 and CDR2 sequences are MDHEN and SYDVKM. CDR3 protein: CASSYGLRQETQYF. CDR3 in DNA: TGTGCCAGCAGTTACGGCTTAAGACAGGAGACCCAGTACTTC.